The clone carrying this T cell receptor beta chain has just one count. Its antigen is not known. The CDR3 contains 15 residues. This specimen belongs to a study of PD-1 blockade in classical Hodgkin lymphoma. Study observations and caveats: By C4D1, CD4+ diversity increased significantly, especially in complete responders. Reported findings placed baseline TCR diversity lower in newly diagnosed patients (compared with healthy donors). Why the repertoires differ is still unclear, perhaps disease activity or prior therapy. Lower baseline TCR diversity marked trial partial responders and progressors.

Each patient's relapse followed autologous stem cell transplantation, and brentuximab vedotin exposure varied. Profiled with immunoSEQ multiplex PCR; TCRdb holds only in-frame clones, not every one. The data show some 14,000 clones, about 82% seen once. The J gene is TRBJ1-2, the V gene TRBV12-2. TRBV12-2 is assigned pseudogene status. The TCR comes from a human donor with classical Hodgkin lymphoma. The sequencing here drew on peripheral blood mononuclear cells (PBMCs), taken at baseline. DNA of the CDR3: TGTGCAAGTCGCTTAAGTGTAGGGACGGACTATGGCTACACCTTC. Translating gives CASRLSVGTDYGYTF.